This T cell receptor (beta chain) is drawn from a study of beta chain features in type 1 diabetes (dated by TCRdb to the late 2010s). Describing the broader study: Mean age, gender distribution, total cell number and subset yield were not different between patients and healthy donors. The study compared TCRB repertoires of sorted circulating CD4+ T cell subsets between recently diagnosed type 1 diabetes patients and matched healthy donors. A total of roughly 98,000,000 sorted cells were examined across all samples, and a strong correlation was observed between cell number per subset and RNA yield. Naive and central memory subsets were obtained from all 30 or so donors, but regulatory and stem cell-like memory subsets were isolated from only 8 patients and roughly eight healthy donors.

All of the isolated RNA was reverse transcribed with the High Capacity cDNA Reverse Transcription Kit, so expressed TCRB transcripts were sequenced. Deep immunoSEQ sequencing was performed on naive, central memory and regulatory T cell samples, with an average of around 3.5 million total reads per sample. Sorted cells were lysed in RLT buffer, and RNA was extracted using DNase-treated RNeasy Micro or Mini kits according to cell number. Each cell subset was processed separately to prevent cross-contamination, with patient and healthy donor samples processed together. The immunoSEQ multiplex PCR was used to amplify TCRB sequences from cDNA, generating 87-bp fragments that spanned the CDR3 region. The amplicons were sequenced using the Illumina HiSeq platform. The original pipeline was this. Synthetic template baselines were used to correct PCR bias computationally, reads within Hamming distance 2 were collapsed, and singletons that could not be merged were discarded. Reads were aligned to IMGT to assign V, D and J genes, CDR3 length, and insertions or deletions at six rearrangement sites. Within each subset, clonotype counts were normalized to the number of sorted cells before true diversity and Gini coefficients were calculated with the tcR R package. The overlap coefficient, calculated on TCRB nucleotide sequences, was used to measure repertoire sharing. As a proxy for the pre-selection repertoire, out-of-frame TCRB sequences from naive cells were analyzed. TCRdb took over this immuneACCESS table, retaining in-frame rearrangements with V and J assigned. Such tables are incomplete; in checked studies, under half of the missing clones stem from an unresolved V gene, and the remainder is unexplained. V and J calls and clone size follow that table, whereas D and trimming were derived from the DNA. Here the sample has some 640,000 clones; about 14% occur a single time. Roughly 0.04% of the sample is taken by the ten largest.

Each donor gave one peripheral blood draw, approximately 0.11 L on average, collected into heparinised tubes. Using a panel that included CD45RO, CCR7, CD25, CD127, CD95 and CD27, naive, central memory, regulatory and stem cell-like memory CD4+ T cells were sorted on a BD FACSAria II. A purity above 95% was achieved for all sorted populations. PBMCs were separated immediately by Lymphoprep density gradient centrifugation and were stained directly, without being cultured. Samples were stained and sorted in pairs, with one healthy donor and one patient per experiment, so that batch effects were minimized. The paper as a whole reports these results and caveats: Only small numbers of individuals were included in the HLA sub-analyses, which left unresolved whether HLA type had any influence on TCRB rearrangement. Sequencing cDNA rather than genomic DNA could over-represent highly expressing activated cells, although activation and CD3 levels did not differ between groups. Fewer insertions and more nucleotide deletions at VDJ recombination sites were observed in patients with type 1 diabetes, implying thymic rearrangement abnormalities. Type 1 diabetes patients showed a moderate but significant shortening of TCRB CDR3 length in all four CD4+ subsets. PCR may preferentially amplify shorter templates, but because patient and control samples were amplified and corrected together, any resulting skew would affect both groups equally. Naive, central memory and regulatory TCRB repertoires appeared to be more similar among patients than among healthy donors.

This clone came up a few times. The target of this receptor is not known. The record has no base qualities; no much larger clone is one base away. The sequence was obtained from a man younger than 35 with type 1 diabetes. Sequencing was carried out using naive CD4+ T cells from blood. This sample's cell subset or site label indicates: true naive CD4+ T cells.

The DNA sequence is TGTGCCAGCAGTTTGGGGATAGGGCGGTCAGATACGCAGTATTTT. This encodes CASSLGIGRSDTQYF. The V and J segments used are TRBV28 and TRBJ2-3; the D gene cannot be resolved reliably. Trimming removed 3 bases from V and 4 bases from J, leaving 14 bases between the germline ends. The germline V gene specifies MDHEN as CDR1 and SYDVKM as CDR2. From the cysteine up to the phenylalanine, the CDR3 has a length of 15 residues. The sequence is cut down to CDR3 DNA, 45 bases in frame from base 1. Here the CDR3 is joined to the reference TRBV28 and TRBJ2-3 genes, and the full variable domain is: DVKVTQSSRYLVKRTGEKVFLECVQDMDHENMFWYRQDPGLGLRLIYFSYDVKMKEKGDIPEGYSVSREKKERFSLILESASTNQTSMYLCASSLGIGRSDTQYFGPGTRLTVL.